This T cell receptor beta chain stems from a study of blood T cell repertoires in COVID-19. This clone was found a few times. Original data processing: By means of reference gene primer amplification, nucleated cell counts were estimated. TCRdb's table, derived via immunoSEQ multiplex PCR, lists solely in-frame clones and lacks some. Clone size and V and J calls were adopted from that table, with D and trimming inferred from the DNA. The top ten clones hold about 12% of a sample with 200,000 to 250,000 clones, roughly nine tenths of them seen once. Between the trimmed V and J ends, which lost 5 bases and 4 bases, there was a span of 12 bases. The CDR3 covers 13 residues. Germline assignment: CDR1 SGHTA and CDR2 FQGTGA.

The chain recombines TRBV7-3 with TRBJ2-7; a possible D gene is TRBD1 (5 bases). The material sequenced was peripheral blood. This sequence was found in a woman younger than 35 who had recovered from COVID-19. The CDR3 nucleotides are TGTGCCAGCAGCCAGGCCACAGGTTACGAGCAGTACTTC. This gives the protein CASSQATGYEQYF.